The clone carrying this T cell receptor (beta chain) was seen a few times. As yet, its antigen is unknown. The protocol was immunoSEQ multiplex PCR, while the TCRdb copy is restricted to in-frame clones and leaves out a portion. The sample shows 25,000 to 35,000 clones, none of them appearing just once. The source of the sample is a study of T cells after posttransplantation cyclophosphamide. CDR3 length: 15 residues. J gave up 2 bases and V 8 bases, and 9 bases lay outside the gene matches. Germline V gene data show CDR1 as GTSNPN and CDR2 as SVGIG (reference sequence). Whole-study results and caveats: Blood and skin or GI T cell repertoires showed limited TRB overlap. Recipient CMV seropositivity and CMV reactivation strongly tracked TRB clonality.

Sequencing used PBMCs. The chain carries TRBV30 and TRBJ2-3; 11 bases match TRBD2. The sequence was obtained from a woman in her 30s in good health and a related stem cell transplant donor. CDR3 protein: CALGPSGGFTDTQYF. The DNA of the CDR3 is TGTGCCCTGGGGCCTAGCGGGGGGTTCACAGATACGCAGTATTTT.